This entry lists 26 T cell receptor beta chains sequenced from one sample in a study of CD8+CD57+ T cells in acquired aplastic anemia. The study profiled TCR beta VDJ and CDR3 using genomic DNA as template. TCRdb reprocessed the reads with MiXCR, giving one entry per CDR3 protein. The sample has about 180,000 distinct CDR3 sequences, around 48% seen once; the top ten hold 1.1%. CD8+CD57+ cell expansion, shown by flow cytometry, had occurred in the patients selected for sequencing. Sequencing input: sorted CD4+, CD8+, or CD8+CD57+ T cells (not recorded which) from PBMCs. The receptors stem from a human donor with aplastic anemia.

This clonotype has ten or more counts. The rearrangement uses TRBV10-3 and TRBJ2-3, with TRBD2 identical over 9 bases. The CDR3 sequence is 14 residues long. With 7 bases clipped from V and 1 base from J, the junction kept 3 bases outside the gene matches. Germline V gene lookup returns CDR1 ENHRY and CDR2 SYGVKD. As DNA, the CDR3 is TGTGCCATCAATTTAGCGGGGGGCACAGATACGCAGTATTTT. As protein: CAINLAGGTDTQYF.

In the case of this clonotype: The CDR3 carries no conserved terminal phenylalanine or tryptophan, so it likely arises from a read error. V and J are TRBV24-1 and TRBJ2-1, with no clear D. The CDR3 extends over 16 amino acids. CDR1 is KGHDR, CDR2 SFDVKD, per germline. Trimming left V 4 bases short and J 6 bases short, with 18 bases between. The CDR3 DNA is TGTGCCACCAGTGACCCCACCCCGAGGTCGACCAATGAGCAGTTCTCT. Translating it yields CATSDPTPRSTNEQFS.

The chain recombines TRBV10-2 with TRBJ2-5; D may be TRBD2 (6 bases). Deletions cut 5 bases from V and 5 bases from J, with 15 bases between. This CDR3 is built from 14 residues. The germline CDR1 and CDR2 sequences are WSHSY and SAAADI. Here the CDR3 reads CASSPGLARETQYF. DNA of the CDR3: TGCGCCAGCAGTCCGGGACTTGCTCGGGAGACCCAGTACTTC.

V is TRBV19 and J is TRBJ1-2; 8 bases map to TRBD1. CDR1 is LNHDA and CDR2 is SQIVND in the germline V gene (reference sequence). The J segment lost 7 bases and the V segment lost 3 bases, leaving 4 bases of the junction unmatched. The CDR3 runs 13 residues. CDR3 coding DNA: TGTGCCAGTAGTATGCAGGGGGCACCTGGCTACACCTTC. Encoded protein: CASSMQGAPGYTF.

V gene TRBV15 combines with J gene TRBJ2-6, with a tentative D call TRBD1 (5 bases). Per germline, CDR1 LNHNV and CDR2 YYDKDF (reference sequence). This CDR3 spans 17 amino acids. Trimming took 0 bases from V and 4 from J, leaving 13 bases between them. CDR3 sequence (DNA): TGTGCCACCAGCAGAGACCCCCCAGGGATGGGGGCCAACGTCCTGACTTTC. Amino acids: CATSRDPPGMGANVLTF.

In this sample, this clonotype turned up a few times. This rearrangement joins TRBV9 to TRBJ2-7; TRBD2 matches 8 bases. CDR3 length: 17 amino acids. Germline-derived CDR1 and CDR2 are SGDLS and YYNGEE. V was pared by 4 bases and J by 6 bases, with 18 bases of the junction left unmatched. The CDR3 sequence: CASSLREDGAARGEQYF. As DNA, the CDR3 is TGTGCCAGCAGCCTGCGGGAGGACGGGGCCGCCCGTGGCGAGCAGTACTTC.

The chain is built from TRBV28 and TRBJ1-2; perhaps TRBD1 as D (6 bases). There are 14 residues in the CDR3. CDR1 and CDR2 from the germline V gene are MDHEN and SYDVKM. Trimming removed 2 bases at V and 8 bases at J, with 15 bases between. The CDR3 DNA reads as TGTGCCAGCAGTTTAATGGGCCGGAGGGGGGGCTACACCTTC. Its translation: CASSLMGRRGGYTF.

The V call is TRBV2, the J call TRBJ1-2; D is undetermined. Germline V gene data show CDR1 as SNHLY and CDR2 as FYNNEI. Trimming took off 4 bases at V and 2 bases at J, with 8 bases between the two ends. This CDR3 has 13 amino acids. The CDR3: CASSGISNYGYTF. CDR3 nucleotides: TGTGCCAGCAGTGGCATTTCGAACTATGGCTACACCTTC. Complete variable domain (other parts from reference TRBV2 and TRBJ1-2): EPEVTQTPSHQVTQMGQEVILRCVPISNHLYFYWYRQILGQKVEFLVSFYNNEISEKSEIFDDQFSVERPDGSNFTLKIRSTKLEDSAMYFCASSGISNYGYTFGSGTRLTVV.

This clonotype was seen only once. The chain uses TRBV15 and TRBJ2-3; 11 bases are shared with TRBD2. Germline-derived CDR1 and CDR2 are LNHNV and YYDKDF (reference sequence). CDR3 size: 15 residues. Trimming at V came to 3 bases and at J to 2 bases, leaving 1 base not matched to a gene. As DNA, the CDR3 is TGTGCCACCAGCAGTAGCGGGAGGGCCACAGATACGCAGTATTTT. It is translated as CATSSSGRATDTQYF. Looking up the rest from reference TRBV15 and TRBJ2-3 gives the full variable domain: DAMVIQNPRYQVTQFGKPVTLSCSQTLNHNVMYWYQQKSSQAPKLLFHYYDKDFNNEADTPDNFQSRRPNTSFCFLDIRSPGLGDTAMYLCATSSSGRATDTQYFGPGTRLTVL.

This clonotype came up a few times. The chain recombines TRBV4-3 with TRBJ2-7; D remains ambiguous. Looked up from germline, CDR1 is LGHNA and CDR2 is YSLEER. Trimming took 1 base from V and 3 from J, leaving 10 bases between them. CDR3 length: 14 residues. As DNA, the CDR3 is TGCGCCAGCAGCCAAGCGGTGCTGGGCTACGAGCAGTACTTC. Amino acid sequence: CASSQAVLGYEQYF.

The chain has TRBV29-1 and TRBJ2-3, with a weak D call TRBD2 (6 bases). The germline CDR1 and CDR2 sequences are SQVTM and ANQGSEA. The CDR3 is 13 residues long. The V end was cut by 2 bases, the J end by 2 bases, with 8 bases between. CDR3 sequence reads: CSVELAPTDTQYF. In DNA form, the CDR3 reads TGCAGCGTTGAACTAGCGCCCACAGATACGCAGTATTTT.

This clonotype was seen repeatedly, ten times or more. The chain's CDR3 is CASSIGDTQYF. CDR3 sequence (DNA): TGTGCCAGTAGTATAGGGGATACGCAGTATTTT. This chain links TRBV19 with TRBJ2-3; no definite D call. This CDR3 has 11 residues. V lost 1 base and J 6 bases, leaving 2 bases between the germline ends. CDR1 and CDR2 from the germline V gene are LNHDA and SQIVND (reference sequence).

This rearrangement joins TRBV29-1 to TRBJ2-7; 8 bases agree with TRBD1. The germline CDR1 and CDR2 sequences are SQVTM and ANQGSEA. The CDR3 extends over 13 amino acids. Trimming at V came to 3 bases and at J to 7 bases, leaving 8 bases not matched to a gene. The CDR3 is CSVDWQGAGEQYF. Here the CDR3 DNA reads TGCAGCGTTGACTGGCAGGGGGCGGGGGAGCAGTACTTC.

Remarks on this clonotype: At one of its ends the junction is not consistent with the germline gene, which may arise from a read error. The chain has TRBV2 and TRBJ2-1; the D gene is possibly TRBD2 (6 bases). The germline V gene encodes CDR1 SNHLY and CDR2 FYNNEI. This CDR3 has 16 residues. This CDR3 reads CAGSGRASDSYNEQFF. The CDR3 DNA sequence: TGTGCCGGCAGTGGCAGGGCTAGCGATTCCTACAATGAGCAGTTCTTC.

V gene TRBV7-9 combines with J gene TRBJ2-7; no clear D gene. The CDR3 consists of 11 residues. Germline V gives CDR1 SEHNR, CDR2 FQNEAQ (reference sequence). Trimming pared 3 bases from V and 3 bases from J, leaving 3 bases between. This CDR3 reads CASSFNYEQYF. For the CDR3, the DNA is TGTGCCAGCAGCTTTAACTACGAGCAGTACTTC.

Note on this clonotype: One end of the junction fails to match germline, which may point to a read error. CDR3 amino acids: CASSESIAGAGNEQFF. The CDR3 DNA sequence: TGCGCCAGCAGTGAGTCGATAGCGGGAGCGGGGAATGAGCAGTTCTTC. The chain carries TRBV25-1 and TRBJ2-1; 9 bases are shared with TRBD2. CDR3 length equals 16 residues. Per the germline V gene, CDR1 is MGHDK and CDR2 is SYGVNS. Variable domain in full (rest from reference TRBV25-1 and TRBJ2-1): EADIYQTPRYLVIGTGKKITLECSQTMGHDKMYWYQQDPGMELHLIHYSYGVNSTEKGDLSSESTVSRIRTEHFPLTLESARPSHTSQYLCASSESIAGAGNEQFFGPGTRLTVL.

The chain has TRBV9 and TRBJ2-7; 7 positions match TRBD1. Losses at the gene ends were 4 bases for V and 6 bases for J; bases not matched to a gene: 10. This CDR3 spans 14 amino acids. Germline V gene data show CDR1 as SGDLS and CDR2 as YYNGEE. CDR3 protein: CASSPRTGLGEQYF. CDR3 coding DNA: TGTGCCAGCAGCCCTCGGACAGGACTTGGCGAGCAGTACTTC.

This chain joins TRBV29-1 and TRBJ2-5; D unclear. The ends were cut back, 4 bases at V and 4 bases at J, with 13 bases in the middle. Germline assignment: CDR1 SQVTM and CDR2 ANQGSEA. The length of the CDR3 is 13 residues. The CDR3 DNA sequence: TGCAGCGTTGTCATACTGCCCACAGAGACCCAGTACTTC. Translated: CSVVILPTETQYF.

This clonotype has only a few counts. The chain employs TRBV29-1 and TRBJ2-4; D not resolved. The CDR3 contains 12 residues. Germline V gives CDR1 SQVTM, CDR2 ANQGSEA. Trimming shortened V by 4 bases and J by 7 bases, and 11 bases separated the two germline ends. The CDR3 reads CSVVSLSNIQYF. The CDR3 DNA sequence: TGCAGCGTTGTTAGCTTGAGTAACATTCAGTACTTC.

Only a few counts were recorded for this clonotype. This chain uses TRBV6-4 with TRBJ2-1, with D uncertain. The germline V gene encodes CDR1 MRHNA and CDR2 SNTAGT. V lost 0 bases and J lost 10, with 13 bases in between. This CDR3 comprises 14 residues. CDR3 residues: CASSDSGESGEQFF. Written as DNA, the CDR3 is TGTGCCAGCAGTGACTCGGGTGAATCGGGCGAGCAGTTCTTC.

CDR3 region: CSARRAGGRSINEQFF. The CDR3 coding sequence is TGCAGCGCCAGAAGGGCGGGGGGGCGATCTATCAATGAGCAGTTCTTC. The rearrangement uses TRBV20-1 and TRBJ2-1; 9 nucleotides line up with TRBD2. This CDR3 spans 16 amino acids. The V gene's germline CDR1 is DFQATT and CDR2 SNEGSKA (reference sequence).

J is TRBJ1-2 and V is TRBV19, with D tentatively TRBD1 (5 bases). Deletions cut 4 bases from V and 3 bases from J, with 15 bases between. The CDR3 consists of 15 residues. Germline-derived CDR1 and CDR2 are LNHDA and SQIVND (reference sequence). Written as DNA, the CDR3 is TGTGCCAGTAGTACGGCGAGACAGTTGTACTATGGCTACACCTTC. Residues: CASSTARQLYYGYTF.

The table lists this clonotype with a count of one. V gene TRBV24-1 combines with J gene TRBJ1-2; D gene unclear. Germline V gene lookup returns CDR1 KGHDR and CDR2 SFDVKD. V lost 5 bases and J lost 2, with 8 bases in between. CDR3 length: 13 amino acids. The CDR3 DNA reads as TGTGCCACCAGTGTAAACACCAACTATGGCTACACCTTC. This encodes CATSVNTNYGYTF.

This clonotype was seen at least ten times. The rearrangement uses TRBV3-1 and TRBJ2-7, with TRBD1 as a possible D gene (5 bases). The CDR3 length is 14 residues. With 8 bases removed from V and 0 bases from J, the gap between germline ends came to 14 bases. Looked up from germline, CDR1 is LGHDT and CDR2 is YNNKEL (reference sequence). CDR3 coding DNA: TGTGCCAGCTCCCAATTGGGGCCCTCCTACGAGCAGTACTTC. It specifies CASSQLGPSYEQYF.

This clonotype was observed many times. The rearrangement links TRBV3-1 to TRBJ1-6; D is ambiguous. The V gene lost 6 bases and the J gene lost 10 bases, with 16 bases spanning the gap. CDR1 and CDR2 from the germline V gene are LGHDT and YNNKEL (reference sequence). CDR3 length equals 14 residues. DNA of the CDR3: TGTGCCAGCAGAAGACACGGGTTAGGATCACCCCTCCACTTT. Translated: CASRRHGLGSPLHF.

V is TRBV7-9 and J is TRBJ2-7; D is ambiguous. The CDR3 is 14 residues long. Germline lookup yields CDR1 SEHNR and CDR2 FQNEAQ (reference sequence). V lost 0 bases and J lost 6, with 12 bases in between. The DNA for the CDR3 is TGTGCCAGCAGCTTAGCTTCAGGTGCAGGCGAGCAGTACTTC. Translation gives CASSLASGAGEQYF.